The T cell receptor beta chain under discussion was sequenced for a study of T cell changes during pregnancy in multiple sclerosis. As for this clone: The sample has other DNA sequences that encode this CDR3 too.

The CDR3 totals 12 residues. The V end was cut by 1 base, the J end by 5 bases, with 6 bases between. The germline V gene encodes CDR1 SGHDT and CDR2 YYEEEE. The method was immunoSEQ multiplex PCR; TCRdb's version includes in-frame clones alone and lacks a portion of them. The sample includes about 85,000 clones, 80% to 95% of them seen just once. The source is a female donor with multiple sclerosis, enrolled in a pregnancy study. The sample here was peripheral blood, taken in the first trimester of pregnancy. V usage is TRBV5-6 and J usage is TRBJ1-1; D remains unclear. CDR3 sequence reads: CASSLRGTEAFF. In DNA form, the CDR3 reads TGTGCCAGCAGCTTGCGGGGAACTGAAGCTTTCTTT.